These 23 T cell receptor beta chains share one sample of origin, sequenced in a study of T cells in Graves' hyperthyroidism and ophthalmopathy. There were TCR beta CDR3 regions amplified from RNA transcripts. The HTBI primer set was used in a first-round RT-PCR of the TCR CDR3. MiXCR was run by TCRdb on the multiplex PCR reads, yielding one entry per CDR3 protein. In the table there are roughly 30,000 distinct CDR3 sequences, roughly 45% of which are singletons. Sequenced material: blood. These receptors all come from a woman aged 25 to 39 with Graves' hyperthyroidism.

By share, this clonotype counts as medium-sized. The V call is TRBV19, the J call TRBJ2-7; D remains unclear. The ends were cut back, 8 bases at V and 3 bases at J, with 11 bases in the middle. The CDR3 runs 12 residues. Germline values: CDR1 LNHDA, CDR2 SQIVND (reference sequence). Here the CDR3 DNA reads TGTGCCAGTTCAAAAGCCAACTACGAGCAGTACTTC. The encoded protein is CASSKANYEQYF. Filled out from reference TRBV19 and TRBJ2-7, the complete variable domain reads DGGITQSPKYLFRKEGQNVTLSCEQNLNHDAMYWYRQDPGQGLRLIYYSQIVNDFQKGDIAEGYSVSREKKESFPLTVTSAQKNPTAFYLCASSKANYEQYFGPGTRLTVT.

This clonotype was observed many times. The chain combines TRBV12-3 or TRBV12-4 with TRBJ2-1; 7 bases are shared with TRBD2. The CDR3 covers 13 residues. J lost 9 bases, V lost 4 bases, and 6 bases had no gene match. The CDR3 bases are TGTGCCAGCAGTTCCGGGACTAAGGGTGAGCAGTTCTTC. It codes for CASSSGTKGEQFF.

Comment on this clonotype: This clone may be a read error of a much larger clone one base away. The rearrangement joins TRBV14 to TRBJ2-1, with a possible D match to TRBD2 (6 bases). The CDR3 is made up of 14 amino acids. With 1 base removed from V and 9 bases from J, the gap between germline ends came to 13 bases. Germline V CDR1 and CDR2: SGHDN, FVKESK. The CDR3 DNA reads as TGTGCCAGCAGCCAAGTGGAGGGTTTAGGTGAGCAGTTCTTC. Translating it yields CASSQVEGLGEQFF.

This clonotype was recorded once. The chain joins TRBV29-1 to TRBJ1-5; the D is unclear. The CDR3 extends over 13 amino acids. Looked up from germline, CDR1 is SQVTM and CDR2 is ANQGSEA. Trimming cost V 3 bases and J 9 bases, with 15 bases left between them. The CDR3 reads CSVEVRTLGPQHF. The CDR3 DNA reads as TGCAGCGTTGAGGTACGCACTCTGGGGCCCCAGCATTTT.

This clonotype has ten or more counts. The chain links TRBV7-3 to TRBJ2-7, with D uncertain. The germline CDR1 and CDR2 sequences are SGHTA and FQGTGA. The CDR3 loop spans 15 amino acids. Between the trimmed V and J ends, which lost 0 bases and 3 bases, there was a span of 12 bases. The CDR3 reads CASSLTPEKIYEQYF. CDR3 DNA: TGTGCCAGCAGCTTAACCCCAGAGAAAATCTACGAGCAGTACTTC.

This clonotype is categorized as medium-sized. The chain couples TRBV20-1 to TRBJ2-1; 9 nucleotides line up with TRBD1. CDR3 size: 13 residues. Germline V CDR1 and CDR2: DFQATT, SNEGSKA (reference sequence). The V segment lost 3 bases and the J segment 5 bases; nucleotides outside the gene matches: 2. CDR3 in DNA: TGCAGTGCTAGTCGGGACAGGGACAATGAGCAGTTCTTC. Its translation: CSASRDRDNEQFF.

About this clonotype: It may be a read error: a sequence one base away is much more abundant. The rearrangement joins TRBV30 to TRBJ2-1, with TRBD2 matching over 7 bases. The CDR3 totals 13 residues. In germline, CDR1 is GTSNPN, CDR2 SVGIG (reference sequence). The CDR3 loop is CAWSVRSGNEQLF. DNA of the CDR3: TGTGCCTGGAGTGTACGGAGCGGGAATGAGCAGCTCTTC.

Regarding this clonotype: One junction end does not reproduce the germline sequence, and a read error may be involved. This chain joins TRBV10-1 and TRBJ1-3; tentative D call: TRBD1 (5 bases). This CDR3 is built from 13 residues. The germline V gene encodes CDR1 WNHNN and CDR2 SYGVQD (reference sequence). In nucleotides, the CDR3 is TGCGCTAGCAGTGGGGCCGAATTGGACGCCATATATTTT. Its translation: CASSGAELDAIYF.

This clonotype was picked up a small number of times. At one end the junction does not follow the germline gene, possibly because of a read error. V is TRBV18 and J is TRBJ2-1; TRBD1 is a possible D gene (5 bases). This CDR3 spans 18 amino acids. CDR1 and CDR2 (germline): KGHSH, LQKENI. The DNA for the CDR3 is TGTGCCAGCTCACCACCTTGGGGCAGCGCCCGTCACGAAGCGCGGCACCTCTTC. It specifies CASSPPWGSARHEARHLF.

This clonotype showed up many times. The chain joins TRBV6-2 or TRBV6-3 to TRBJ2-5; possibly TRBD1 for D (6 bases). Germline CDR1 MNHEY, CDR2 SVGEGT. The CDR3 has 15 amino acids. V was pared by 1 base and J by 1 base, with 10 bases between. The DNA of the CDR3 is TGTGCCAGCAGTTACTGGGGGCGACTCCAAGAGACCCAGTACTTC. Its translation is CASSYWGRLQETQYF.

In the case of this clonotype: At one end, the junction sequence differs from germline, possibly due to a read error. The genes are TRBV7-3 and TRBJ2-6; D is perhaps TRBD2 (7 bases). This CDR3 region has 15 residues. CDR1 and CDR2 from the germline V gene are SGHTA and FQGTGA. As DNA, the CDR3 is TGTGCCAGCAGCTTAGGCGGGAGAGGGGGCAACGTCCTGACTTTC. Translated, it gives CASSLGGRGGNVLTF.

This clonotype was seen many times. The chain carries TRBV5-1 and TRBJ1-1; D possibly corresponds to TRBD1 (5 bases). CDR1 is SGHRS and CDR2 is YFSETQ in the germline V gene. V lost 0 bases and J 1 base, leaving 7 bases between the germline ends. This CDR3 is built from 14 residues. CDR3 bases: TGCGCCAGCAGCTTGGGGGACGGGAACACTGAAGCTTTCTTT. Amino acid sequence: CASSLGDGNTEAFF. Filled out from reference TRBV5-1 and TRBJ1-1, the complete variable domain reads KAGVTQTPRYLIKTRGQQVTLSCSPISGHRSVSWYQQTPGQGLQFLFEYFSETQRNKGNFPGRFSGRQFSNSRSEMNVSTLELGDSALYLCASSLGDGNTEAFFGQGTRLTVV.

In its sample, this clonotype was seen once. Since no conserved phenylalanine or tryptophan closes the CDR3, a read error is the likely cause. The chain carries TRBV5-8 and TRBJ2-5; either TRBD1 or TRBD2 may fit D (5 bases each). From germline, CDR1 is SGHTS and CDR2 YDEGEE. Trimming took off 5 bases at V and 1 base at J, with 15 bases between the two ends. CDR3 length: 15 residues. The CDR3 sequence: CASRLPWGTQETQYL. CDR3 coding DNA: TGTGCCAGCAGGCTGCCCTGGGGGACCCAAGAGACCCAGTACCTC.

The gene calls are TRBV7-8 and TRBJ2-7; TRBD2 agrees at 9 bases. The CDR3 is made up of 13 amino acids. Germline CDR1 and CDR2: SGHVS and FQNEAQ. Unmatched junction bases numbered 3, after V lost 5 bases and J lost 4 bases. The CDR3 region is CASSQTSGYEQYF. The CDR3 region has the DNA TGTGCCAGCAGCCAAACTAGCGGGTACGAGCAGTACTTC.

In this sample, this clonotype is medium-sized. This rearrangement joins TRBV5-1 to TRBJ1-2; D is undetermined. The CDR3 is 12 amino acids. With 0 bases removed from V and 4 bases from J, the gap between germline ends came to 4 bases. Germline CDR1 SGHRS, CDR2 YFSETQ. The CDR3 DNA sequence: TGCGCCAGCAGCTTGGACCGCTATGGCTACACCTTC. Translation gives CASSLDRYGYTF.

This clonotype was observed at least ten times. V usage is TRBV3-1 and J usage is TRBJ1-1; maybe TRBD1 (5 bases). The V gene's germline CDR1 is LGHDT and CDR2 YNNKEL (reference sequence). The CDR3 extends over 14 amino acids. The V end lost 4 bases, the J end lost 5 bases, and 14 bases lay between the germline ends. CDR3 DNA: TGTGCCAGCAGCCTCCGGACAATAGGGACTGAAGCTTTCTTT. Its translation is CASSLRTIGTEAFF.

This chain links TRBV24-1 with TRBJ1-2; 7 bases are a match to TRBD1. The CDR3 consists of 13 residues. V lost 4 bases, J lost 7 bases, and 5 bases stayed unmatched. The germline gives CDR1 KGHDR, CDR2 SFDVKD. CDR3: CATSEKGQFGYTF. The CDR3 nucleotides are TGTGCCACCAGTGAGAAGGGACAGTTTGGCTACACCTTC.

By share, this clonotype counts as medium-sized. This sequence joins TRBV2 and TRBJ2-6; D is ambiguous. Trimming removed 7 bases from V and 1 base from J, with 8 bases in between. The germline V gene has CDR1 SNHLY and CDR2 FYNNEI. This CDR3 spans 14 amino acids. The CDR3 loop is CASIIASGANVLTF. CDR3 sequence (DNA): TGTGCCAGCATCATAGCTTCTGGGGCCAACGTCCTGACTTTC.

Concerning this clonotype: One end of the junction fails to match germline, which may point to a read error. The gene calls are TRBV5-4 and TRBJ2-1; 8 bases align to TRBD2. Germline CDR1 SGHNT, CDR2 YYREEE (reference sequence). This CDR3 spans 17 amino acids. CDR3 region: CASRITSGSFGYNEQIF. CDR3 sequence (DNA): TGTGCCAGCAGAATCACTAGCGGAAGCTTCGGGTACAATGAGCAGATCTTC.

The V gene is TRBV7-9, the J gene TRBJ2-3, with D unclear. CDR3 length: 15 residues. Germline-derived CDR1 and CDR2 are SEHNR and FQNEAQ (reference sequence). Trimming pared 3 bases from V and 3 bases from J, leaving 13 bases between. The CDR3 loop reads CASSLELAVTDTQYF. CDR3 DNA sequence: TGTGCCAGCAGCTTGGAATTAGCAGTTACAGATACGCAGTATTTT.

This clonotype is categorized as medium-sized. The CDR3 DNA reads TGTGCCAGCAGGGGAAAGGGTGGAAGGACCCAGTACTTC. It specifies CASRGKGGRTQYF. The rearrangement joins TRBV2 to TRBJ2-5; D remains ambiguous. Germline CDR1 reads SNHLY; CDR2 reads FYNNEI. V was pared by 6 bases and J by 7 bases, with 15 bases between. The CDR3 extends over 13 amino acids.

On this clonotype: In this CDR3 the conserved last residue, phenylalanine or tryptophan, is missing, so a read error is likely. No DNA is shown, since the ends of the CDR3 on it are uncertain; the CDR3 is the one TCRdb lists. This chain uses TRBV20-1 with TRBJ2-1; the D call of TRBD2 is as the table states it, not checked on the DNA. From germline, CDR1 is DFQATT and CDR2 SNEGSKA (reference sequence). The CDR3 adds up to 9 amino acids, both ends counted. CDR3 residues: CSAPMTSGR.

The chain carries TRBV7-6 and TRBJ2-1, with 14 nucleotides matching TRBD2. The CDR3 runs 18 residues. With V trimmed by 1 base and J by 0 bases, 2 bases remained unmatched. The germline gives CDR1 SGHVS, CDR2 FNYEAQ. CDR3 protein: CASSLGGTSGSSYNEQFF. As DNA, the CDR3 is TGTGCCAGCAGCTTAGGGGGGACTAGCGGGAGCTCCTACAATGAGCAGTTCTTC. The variable domain in full, completed from reference TRBV7-6 and TRBJ2-1, reads GAGVSQSPRYKVTKRGQDVALRCDPISGHVSLYWYRQALGQGPEFLTYFNYEAQQDKSGLPNDRFSAERPEGSISTLTIQRTEQRDSAMYRCASSLGGTSGSSYNEQFFGPGTRLTVL.